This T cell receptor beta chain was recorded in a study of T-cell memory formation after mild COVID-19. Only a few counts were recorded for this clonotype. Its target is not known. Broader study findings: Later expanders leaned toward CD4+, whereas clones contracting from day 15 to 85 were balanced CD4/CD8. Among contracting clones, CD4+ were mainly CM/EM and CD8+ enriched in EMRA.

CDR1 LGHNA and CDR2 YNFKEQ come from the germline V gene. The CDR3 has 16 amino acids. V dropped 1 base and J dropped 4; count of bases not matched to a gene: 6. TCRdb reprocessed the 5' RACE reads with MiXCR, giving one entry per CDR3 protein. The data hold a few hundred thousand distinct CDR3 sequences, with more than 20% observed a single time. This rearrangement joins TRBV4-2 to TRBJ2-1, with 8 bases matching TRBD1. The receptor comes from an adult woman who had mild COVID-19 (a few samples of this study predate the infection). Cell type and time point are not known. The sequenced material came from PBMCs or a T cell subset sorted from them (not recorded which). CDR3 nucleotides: TGTGCCAGCAGCCAAGGAGGACAGGGCCTTTACAATGAGCAGTTCTTC. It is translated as CASSQGGQGLYNEQFF.